The 8 T cell receptor beta chains in this list originate from one sample, sequenced in a study of PD-1 and CTLA-4 blockade in melanoma. Only in-frame clones appear in the TCRdb table, and some are missing; sequencing was by immunoSEQ multiplex PCR. The sample has about 16,000 clones, around two thirds seen once. The sample consisted of CD8+ T cells from peripheral blood, taken from a patient given anti-PD-1 treatment. These receptors all stem from a human donor with melanoma.

The CDR3 bases are TGTGCCAGCAGCTTGGGACAGCAGGATGAAAAACTGTTTTTT. Its protein is CASSLGQQDEKLFF. The chain combines TRBV5-6 with TRBJ1-4; D perhaps matches TRBD1 (5 bases). Trimming left V 0 bases short and J 6 bases short, with 9 bases between. CDR3 size: 14 residues. Germline lookup yields CDR1 SGHDT and CDR2 YYEEEE.

The chain combines TRBV12-3 or TRBV12-4 with TRBJ2-3; D is unresolved. V was trimmed by 3 bases and J by 2 bases, leaving 6 bases between them. The CDR3 runs to 13 residues. The CDR3 loop is CASSLGFTDTQYF. CDR3 in DNA: TGTGCCAGCAGTTTGGGCTTCACAGATACGCAGTATTTT.

The chain recombines TRBV4-2 with TRBJ1-2; D gene ambiguous. Germline CDR1 is LGHNA and CDR2 is YNFKEQ. V gave up 4 bases and J gave up 2 bases, with 8 bases separating them. The CDR3 runs to 13 residues. The CDR3 region is CASSPDRNYGYTF. The DNA of the CDR3 is TGTGCCAGCAGCCCCGACCGAAACTATGGCTACACCTTC.

This clone showed up just a few times. The CDR3 sequence is CASCPSGANVLTF. In DNA, the CDR3 is TGTGCCAGTTGTCCCTCTGGGGCCAACGTCCTGACTTTC. This chain uses TRBV19 with TRBJ2-6; unclear D gene. CDR3 length: 13 residues. Germline lookup yields CDR1 LNHDA and CDR2 SQIVND (reference sequence). Trimming cost V 8 bases and J 0 bases, with 5 bases left between them.

The chain combines TRBV30 with TRBJ1-1, with D unclear. Germline CDR1 and CDR2: GTSNPN and SVGIG (reference sequence). There are 13 residues in the CDR3. The V and J ends lost 6 bases and 4 bases respectively, with 15 bases between them. The CDR3 region is CACLGQYSTEAFF. The DNA of the CDR3 is TGTGCCTGTTTGGGCCAATATAGCACTGAAGCTTTCTTT.

The CDR3 nucleotides are TGCGCCAGCAGCCAAGATGGGACAGAAACTTATGGCTACACCTTC. Protein: CASSQDGTETYGYTF. J is TRBJ1-2 and V is TRBV4-1, with TRBD1 matching over 7 bases. Germline V CDR1 and CDR2: MGHRA, YSYEKL. J was trimmed by 5 bases and V by 0 bases; bases with no gene match: 6. The CDR3 contains 15 residues.

This clone showed up just a few times. The rearrangement links TRBV7-9 to TRBJ2-1, with TRBD2 matching over 11 bases. The CDR3 totals 13 residues. J gave up 4 bases and V 8 bases, and 1 base lay outside the gene matches. From germline, CDR1 is SEHNR and CDR2 FQNEAQ (reference sequence). CDR3 sequence reads: CASGTSGYNEQFF. The CDR3 DNA sequence: TGTGCCAGCGGGACTAGCGGTTACAATGAGCAGTTCTTC.

The sample holds one count of this clone. The chain combines TRBV30 with TRBJ1-1; D is uncertain. Looked up from germline, CDR1 is GTSNPN and CDR2 is SVGIG (reference sequence). V lost 0 bases and J 6 bases, leaving 5 bases between the germline ends. The CDR3 totals 11 residues. The CDR3 sequence: CAWSVQPEAFF. The CDR3 DNA follows: TGTGCCTGGAGTGTACAACCTGAAGCTTTCTTT.